Described below is a single T cell receptor beta chain sequence and its context. The data belong to a study of blood T cell repertoires in COVID-19. Study information: Samples of COVID-19 (acute and convalescent) were obtained from the United States, Italy and Spain. In each case, the material was cDNA or gDNA derived from T cells, B-cell-depleted T cells, or PBMCs.

Original processing methods: Researchers report that nucleated cell counts were estimated from reference gene primer amplification. Data came from immunoSEQ multiplex PCR; TCRdb stores just in-frame clones and leaves some out. D and trimming come from the DNA, and the V and J calls and clone size come from that table. Among approximately 220,000 clones, 80% to 90% were seen once, and the ten largest hold just over 0.7%. CDR3 length equals 18 residues. Unmatched junction bases numbered 11, after V lost 3 bases and J lost 3 bases. CDR1 and CDR2 (germline): DFQATT, SNEGSKA (reference sequence). Material: peripheral blood. The receptor was derived from a man between 35 and 55 years old with acute or convalescent COVID-19. The V gene is TRBV20-1, the J gene TRBJ2-1; TRBD2 aligns across 13 bases. CDR3 sequence reads: CSASHGLAGVSIYNEQFF. As DNA, the CDR3 is TGCAGTGCTAGTCACGGACTAGCGGGGGTCTCGATCTACAATGAGCAGTTCTTC.